The T cell receptor (beta chain) under discussion was sequenced for a study of T cells after posttransplantation cyclophosphamide. On this clone: Its antigen is currently unknown.

General study findings and limits: After PTCy, TRB diversity resembled that of CNI/methotrexate controls. Later post-transplant blood repertoires were often dominated by donor CD8+ memory clones. TRB overlap between skin or GI tissue T cells and blood was limited.

Cyclophosphamide on days +3 and +4 followed busulfan-fludarabine conditioning and a marrow graft. Germline CDR1 is MNHEY and CDR2 is SVGAGI. This CDR3 is built from 14 residues. Deletions cut 3 bases from V and 0 bases from J, with 9 bases between. Here immunoSEQ multiplex PCR was the method, and the copy in TCRdb shows in-frame clones only, minus some. The sample yields tens of thousands of clones, less than 90% seen once. The chain has TRBV6-5 and TRBJ2-7; D is unclear. Material: PBMCs, obtained after allogeneic stem cell transplant with posttransplant cyclophosphamide. The TCR sequence derives from a female patient aged 25-39 years who received an allogeneic stem cell transplant from an unrelated donor, was CMV-positive, and had no GVHD. Some T cells here may be from the graft donor. The CDR3 region is CASSYSDCSYEQYF. Written as DNA, the CDR3 is TGTGCCAGCAGTTATTCAGACTGCTCCTACGAGCAGTACTTC.